These T cell receptor beta chains were read from a single sample in a study of control samples from healthy donors and cancer patients. Here immunoSEQ multiplex PCR was the method, and the copy in TCRdb shows in-frame clones only, minus some. The sample shows 150,000 to 190,000 clones, 85% to 95% of them seen only once. Sequencing input: blood. The origin of the receptors is a man aged 50 or older in good health. Both conserved end residues are part of each CDR3. The order of the fields is CDR3 protein, J gene, V gene.

CDR3: CATRGRDRGQFF
J: TRBJ2-1
V: TRBV24-1

CDR3: CASSDGYGVGYF
J: TRBJ2-5
V: TRBV6-1

CDR3: CAISRETFSNSPLHF
J: TRBJ1-6
V: TRBV10-3

CDR3: CASSLIGGRAVSYNEQFF
J: TRBJ2-1
V: TRBV7-3

CDR3: CATSDPYGSQHF
J: TRBJ1-5
V: TRBV24-1

CDR3: CAWSVGGIAEAFF
J: TRBJ1-1
V: TRBV30

CDR3: CASSGWSAGVTGYTF
J: TRBJ1-2
V: TRBV28

CDR3: CASSYGGGHTEAFF
J: TRBJ1-1
V: TRBV6-5

CDR3: CASSVGLLASTDTQYF
J: TRBJ2-3
V: TRBV9

CDR3: CASSSSGRGYEQYF
J: TRBJ2-7
V: TRBV7-9

CDR3: CASSIDPAYNEQFF
J: TRBJ2-1
V: TRBV19

CDR3: CASSLWGLAGVNEQYF
J: TRBJ2-7
V: TRBV27

CDR3: CASSQDMGNTEAFF
J: TRBJ1-1
V: TRBV4-2

CDR3: CASSLPGIGETQYF
J: TRBJ2-5
V: TRBV28

CDR3: CASYSGVAGDDEQYF
J: TRBJ2-7
V: TRBV21-1

CDR3: CASSIEWGETQYF
J: TRBJ2-5
V: TRBV19

CDR3: CASGGRKNSPLHF
J: TRBJ1-6
V: TRBV27

CDR3: CASSVSPQGLAETQYF
J: TRBJ2-5
V: TRBV9

CDR3: CASSLTGGVTEAFF
J: TRBJ1-1
V: TRBV7-9

CDR3: CSVEGVADGYTF
J: TRBJ1-2
V: TRBV29-1

CDR3: CASVGVGTEAFF
J: TRBJ1-1
V: TRBV6-5

CDR3: CASSQDGSVEAFF
J: TRBJ1-1
V: TRBV3-1/TRBV3-2

CDR3: CASRQDLYGYTF
J: TRBJ1-2
V: TRBV2

CDR3: CASSLDRRGEKLFF
J: TRBJ1-4
V: TRBV23-1

CDR3: CAISPDGPSGNTIYF
J: TRBJ1-3
V: TRBV10-3

CDR3: CASSLTGQAGADTQYF
J: TRBJ2-3
V: TRBV7-9

CDR3: CASSLYPNTEAFF
J: TRBJ1-1
V: TRBV28

CDR3: CASSQGRLRTIEEKQFF
J: TRBJ2-1
V: TRBV3-1/TRBV3-2

CDR3: CASSQETVYNEQFF
J: TRBJ2-1
V: TRBV18

CDR3: CATSRGLLYGYTF
J: TRBJ1-2
V: TRBV15

CDR3: CASSRGPSSGNTIYF
J: TRBJ1-3
V: TRBV6-5

CDR3: CASSQPQSSYNEQFF
J: TRBJ2-1
V: TRBV4-2

CDR3: CASRFLQPQHF
J: TRBJ1-5
V: TRBV12-2